This T cell receptor (beta chain) was obtained from a study of shared clonotypes between healthy human individuals. About this clone itself: Its antigen is as yet unknown.

Points from the study as a whole: Clonotypes shared by all four donors outscored non-shared clonotypes in generation probability.

TCRdb's copy holds only in-frame clones and misses some; the assay was immunoSEQ multiplex PCR. The repertoire holds around 1.4 million clones, with 97% to 99% as singletons. Adults of Caucasian background living in Nashville, Tennessee made up all donors. The CDR3 is 13 residues long. Germline V CDR1 and CDR2: SGHRS, YFSETQ. Trimming pared 3 bases from V and 4 bases from J, leaving 11 bases between. This clonotype was sampled from a man aged 30 to 45 in good health. The rearrangement links TRBV5-1 to TRBJ2-7, with D possibly TRBD1 on 6 matching bases. Sample: naive CD4+ T cells sorted from blood. Regarding subset: CD45RA+ positively selected. The CDR3 is CASSWHRVYEQYF. Written as DNA, the CDR3 is TGCGCCAGCAGCTGGCACAGGGTTTACGAGCAGTACTTC. The whole variable domain, remainder taken from reference TRBV5-1 and TRBJ2-7, is KAGVTQTPRYLIKTRGQQVTLSCSPISGHRSVSWYQQTPGQGLQFLFEYFSETQRNKGNFPGRFSGRQFSNSRSEMNVSTLELGDSALYLCASSWHRVYEQYFGPGTRLTVT.